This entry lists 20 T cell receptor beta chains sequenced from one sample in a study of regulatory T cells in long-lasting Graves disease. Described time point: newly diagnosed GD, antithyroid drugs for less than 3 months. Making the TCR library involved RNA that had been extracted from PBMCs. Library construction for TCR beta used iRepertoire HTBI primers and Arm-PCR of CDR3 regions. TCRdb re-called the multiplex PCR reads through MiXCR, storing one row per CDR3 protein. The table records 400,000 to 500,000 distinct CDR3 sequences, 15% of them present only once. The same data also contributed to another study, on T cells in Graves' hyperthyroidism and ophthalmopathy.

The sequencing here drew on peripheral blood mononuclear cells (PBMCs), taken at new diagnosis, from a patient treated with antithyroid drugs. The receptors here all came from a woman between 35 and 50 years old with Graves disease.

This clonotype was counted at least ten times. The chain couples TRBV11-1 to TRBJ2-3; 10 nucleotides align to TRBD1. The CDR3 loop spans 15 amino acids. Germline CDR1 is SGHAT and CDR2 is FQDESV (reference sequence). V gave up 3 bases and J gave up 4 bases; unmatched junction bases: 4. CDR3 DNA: TGTGCCAGCAGCTTTGGGACAGGGGAGGCAGATACGCAGTATTTT. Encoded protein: CASSFGTGEADTQYF.

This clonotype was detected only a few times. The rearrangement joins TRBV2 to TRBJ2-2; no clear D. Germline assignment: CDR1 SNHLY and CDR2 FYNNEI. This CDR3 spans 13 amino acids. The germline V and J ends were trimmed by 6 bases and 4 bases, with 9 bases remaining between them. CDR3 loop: CASRTRSTGELFF. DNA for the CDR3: TGTGCCAGCAGAACGCGCTCCACCGGGGAGCTGTTTTTT.

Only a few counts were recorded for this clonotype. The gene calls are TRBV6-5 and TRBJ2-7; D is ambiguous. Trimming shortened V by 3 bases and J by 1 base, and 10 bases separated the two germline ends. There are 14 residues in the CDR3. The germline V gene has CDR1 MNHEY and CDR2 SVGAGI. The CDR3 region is CASSYRQNSYEQYF. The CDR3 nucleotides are TGTGCCAGCAGTTATAGGCAAAATTCCTACGAGCAGTACTTC.

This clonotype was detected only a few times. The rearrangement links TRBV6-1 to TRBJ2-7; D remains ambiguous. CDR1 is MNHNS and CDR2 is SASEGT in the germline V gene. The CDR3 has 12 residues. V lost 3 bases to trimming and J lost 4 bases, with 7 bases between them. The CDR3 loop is CASSDPKYEQYF. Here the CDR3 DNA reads TGTGCCAGCAGTGACCCGAAGTACGAGCAGTACTTC.

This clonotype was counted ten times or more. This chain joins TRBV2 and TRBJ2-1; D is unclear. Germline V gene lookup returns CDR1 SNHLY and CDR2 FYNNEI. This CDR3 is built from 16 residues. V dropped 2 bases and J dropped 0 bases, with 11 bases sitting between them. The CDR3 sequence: CASSERVLSSYNEQFF. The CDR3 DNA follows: TGTGCCAGCAGTGAACGGGTCCTGAGCTCCTACAATGAGCAGTTCTTC.

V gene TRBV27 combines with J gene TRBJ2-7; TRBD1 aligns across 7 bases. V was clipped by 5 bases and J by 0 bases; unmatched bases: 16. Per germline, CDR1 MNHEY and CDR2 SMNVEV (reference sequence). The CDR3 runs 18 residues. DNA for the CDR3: TGTGCCAGCAGTATTAGTGGGGGACAGACAGGCTCCTCCTACGAGCAGTACTTC. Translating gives CASSISGGQTGSSYEQYF.

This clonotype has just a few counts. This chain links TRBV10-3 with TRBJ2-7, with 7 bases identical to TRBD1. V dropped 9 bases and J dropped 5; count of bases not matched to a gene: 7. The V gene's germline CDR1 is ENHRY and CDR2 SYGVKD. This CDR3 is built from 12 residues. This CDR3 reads CAISLGGDEQYF. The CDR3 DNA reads TGTGCCATTTCACTAGGGGGCGACGAGCAGTACTTC.

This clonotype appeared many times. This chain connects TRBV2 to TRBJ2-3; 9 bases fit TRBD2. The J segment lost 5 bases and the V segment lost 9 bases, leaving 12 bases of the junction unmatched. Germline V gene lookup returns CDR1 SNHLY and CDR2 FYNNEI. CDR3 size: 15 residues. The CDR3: CASRRVAGVGDTQYF. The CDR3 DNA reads TGTGCCAGTCGCCGAGTAGCGGGAGTCGGAGATACGCAGTATTTT.

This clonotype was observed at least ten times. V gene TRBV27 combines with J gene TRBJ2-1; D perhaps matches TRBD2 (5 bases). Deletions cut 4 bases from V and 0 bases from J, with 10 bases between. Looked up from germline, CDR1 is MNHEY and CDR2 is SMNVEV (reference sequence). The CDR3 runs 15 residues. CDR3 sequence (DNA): TGTGCCAGCAGTTCAACACGGGACTCCTACAATGAGCAGTTCTTC. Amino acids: CASSSTRDSYNEQFF.

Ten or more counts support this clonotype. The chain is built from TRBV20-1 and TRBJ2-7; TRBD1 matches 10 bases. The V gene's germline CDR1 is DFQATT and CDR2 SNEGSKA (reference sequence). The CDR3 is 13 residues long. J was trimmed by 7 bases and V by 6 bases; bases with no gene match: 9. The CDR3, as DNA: TGCAGTGCGCGGGGACAGGGGTCGCGAGAGCAGTACTTC. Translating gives CSARGQGSREQYF.

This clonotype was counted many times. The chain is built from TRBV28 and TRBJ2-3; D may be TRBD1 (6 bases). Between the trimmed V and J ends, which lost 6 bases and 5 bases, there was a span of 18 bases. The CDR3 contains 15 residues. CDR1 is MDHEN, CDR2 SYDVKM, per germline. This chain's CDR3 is CASSPPTGGIDTQYF. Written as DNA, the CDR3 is TGTGCCAGCAGCCCCCCGACAGGTGGGATAGATACGCAGTATTTT.

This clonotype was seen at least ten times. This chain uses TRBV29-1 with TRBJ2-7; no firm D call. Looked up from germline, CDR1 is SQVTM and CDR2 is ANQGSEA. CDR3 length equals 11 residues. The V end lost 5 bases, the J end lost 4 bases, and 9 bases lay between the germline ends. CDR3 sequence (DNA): TGCAGCGTTTACAGTGGGTACGAGCAGTACTTC. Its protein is CSVYSGYEQYF.

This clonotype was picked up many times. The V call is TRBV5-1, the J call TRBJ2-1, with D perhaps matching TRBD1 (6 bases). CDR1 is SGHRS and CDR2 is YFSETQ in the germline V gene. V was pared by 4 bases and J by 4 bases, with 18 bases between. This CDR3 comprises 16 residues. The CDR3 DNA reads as TGCGCCAGCAGCCTTACTTCCGGGACAAAATACAATGAGCAGTTCTTC. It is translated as CASSLTSGTKYNEQFF. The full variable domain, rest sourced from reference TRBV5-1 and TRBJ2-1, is KAGVTQTPRYLIKTRGQQVTLSCSPISGHRSVSWYQQTPGQGLQFLFEYFSETQRNKGNFPGRFSGRQFSNSRSEMNVSTLELGDSALYLCASSLTSGTKYNEQFFGPGTRLTVL.

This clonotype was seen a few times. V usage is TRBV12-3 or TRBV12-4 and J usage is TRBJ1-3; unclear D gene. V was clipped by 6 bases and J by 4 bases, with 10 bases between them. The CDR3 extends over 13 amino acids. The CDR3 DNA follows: TGTGCCAGCAGGGGGTCGTGGGGAAACACCATATATTTT. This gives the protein CASRGSWGNTIYF.

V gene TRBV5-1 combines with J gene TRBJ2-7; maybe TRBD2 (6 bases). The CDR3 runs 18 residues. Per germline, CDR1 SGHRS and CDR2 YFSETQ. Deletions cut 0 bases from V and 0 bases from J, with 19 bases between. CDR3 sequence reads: CASSLVGGEFLSSYEQYF. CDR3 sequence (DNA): TGCGCCAGCAGCTTGGTTGGAGGGGAATTCTTGAGCTCCTACGAGCAGTACTTC.

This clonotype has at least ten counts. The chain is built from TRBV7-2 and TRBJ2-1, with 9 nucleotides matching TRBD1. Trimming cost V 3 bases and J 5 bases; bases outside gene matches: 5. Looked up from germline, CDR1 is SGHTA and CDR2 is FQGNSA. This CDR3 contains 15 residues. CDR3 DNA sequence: TGTGCCAGCAGCTTGGGGACAGGGACCAACAATGAGCAGTTCTTC. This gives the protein CASSLGTGTNNEQFF. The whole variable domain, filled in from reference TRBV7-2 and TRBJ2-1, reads GAGVSQSPSNKVTEKGKDVELRCDPISGHTALYWYRQSLGQGLEFLIYFQGNSAPDKSGLPSDRFSAERTGGSVSTLTIQRTQQEDSAVYLCASSLGTGTNNEQFFGPGTRLTVL.

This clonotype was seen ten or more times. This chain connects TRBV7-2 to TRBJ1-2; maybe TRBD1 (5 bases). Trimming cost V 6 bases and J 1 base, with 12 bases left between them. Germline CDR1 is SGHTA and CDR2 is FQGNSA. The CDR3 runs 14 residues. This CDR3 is CASRTLDSNYGYTF. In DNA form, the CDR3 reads TGTGCCAGCAGGACCCTAGACAGTAACTATGGCTACACCTTC.

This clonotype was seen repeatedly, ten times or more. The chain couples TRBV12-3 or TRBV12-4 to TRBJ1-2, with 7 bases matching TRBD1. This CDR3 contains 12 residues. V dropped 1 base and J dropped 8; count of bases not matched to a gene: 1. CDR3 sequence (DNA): TGTGCCAGCAGTTTAGAGGGGGCCGGCTACACCTTC. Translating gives CASSLEGAGYTF.

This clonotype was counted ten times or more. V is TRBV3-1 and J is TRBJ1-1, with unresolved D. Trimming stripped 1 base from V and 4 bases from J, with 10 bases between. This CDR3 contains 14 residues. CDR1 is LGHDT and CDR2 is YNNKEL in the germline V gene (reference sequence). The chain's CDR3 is CASSQVEGGTEAFF. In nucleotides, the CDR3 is TGTGCCAGCAGCCAAGTGGAGGGAGGCACTGAAGCTTTCTTT.

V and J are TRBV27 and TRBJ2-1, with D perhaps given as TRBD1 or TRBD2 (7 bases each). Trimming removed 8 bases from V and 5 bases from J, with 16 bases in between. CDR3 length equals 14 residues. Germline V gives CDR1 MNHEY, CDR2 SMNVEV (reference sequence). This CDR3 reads CASQGGAPHNEQFF. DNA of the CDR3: TGTGCCAGCCAGGGGGGGGCTCCCCACAATGAGCAGTTCTTC.